This TCR beta chain was profiled in a study of blood T cells in healthy people across ages (dated by TCRdb to 2013 to 2016). Context from the whole study: In model experiments, roughly one uniquely barcoded TCR beta cDNA molecule per two T cells was captured by template switching. For two donors (one aged 18 to 30 and one aged 80 or older), the study analyzed two additional independent replicas of 1 million unique cDNA reads from the same blood draw. The donors were split into four age groups: young (average about 16 years), middle-aged (nearly 40), aged (more than 55) and long-lived (under 90). Age-related changes in TCR beta repertoire diversity were measured in the study by deep sequencing normalized with unique cDNA molecular identifiers.

For this clonotype: Its antigen is not yet known. Base qualities are not provided; no much larger clone lies one nucleotide away.

The approximately 41 donors, aged about 6 to 95 years, were systemically healthy Caucasian individuals from Russia. Around 9.7 milliliters of peripheral blood were collected from each donor into EDTA-treated Vacutainer tubes. Ficoll-Paque density-gradient centrifugation was used to isolate PBMCs, with at least 6.5 million per sample. Total RNA, at least 6 micrograms per sample, was extracted from PBMCs with Trizol reagent. The percentages of naive CD45RAhigh/CD27high T cells were determined by flow cytometry on a PBMC aliquot from every donor. V is cut back by 5 bases and J by 7 bases, with 6 bases in the junction unmatched. The CDR3 covers 14 residues, taking in both the cysteine and the phenylalanine. The CDR3 DNA has 42 bases and is translated from base 1. Study-wide conclusions, independent of this receptor: Total diversity estimates from one million sequenced T cells were considered lower bounds and underestimates. The CMV infection status of donors was not known, potentially confounding age-related changes in expanded clonotypes. Observed TCR beta diversity per million T cells fell roughly linearly with age, and a significant reduction was already apparent by age around 40. Compared with the aged group, more naive CD4+ T cells, fewer expanded clones and increased TCR diversity were shown by the long-lived group, suggesting age selection. There was a strong correlation between observed TCR beta diversity and the percentage of naive T cells measured by flow cytometry. Conclusive comparison of naive and antigen-experienced compartments was prevented by the profiling of bulk unsorted PBMCs.

Library preparation employed 5' RACE. The listed sequencing device is Illumina HiSeq 2500. A second PCR of about 7 to 12 cycles was run with a J-beta primer mix and a sample-barcoded 5' primer. A template-switch 5' adaptor carrying 12 random nucleotides introduced a unique molecular identifier onto each TCR beta cDNA molecule. Each sample yielded at least 2.5 million CDR3-containing paired-end reads. The Mint cDNA synthesis kit, primed by a TRBC-specific oligonucleotide, was used to synthesize first-strand cDNA from all RNA. After uracil-DNA glycosylase treatment, a first 18-cycle PCR used universal primers M1SS and BC2_uni_R on all cDNA. The paper's processing steps were these. Each sample was normalized by randomly selecting 1 million high-quality reads, each carrying a distinct molecular identifier. Reads with shared molecular identifiers were discarded instead of being binned into consensus sequences. MiTCR, set to a Q25 quality threshold and the strictest error-elimination algorithm, was used for CDR3 identification, clonotype clustering and error correction. A nonparametric unseen species model using Euler transformation provided a lower-bound estimate of total TCR beta diversity. TCRdb reanalyzed the raw reads on its own, using fastp at Q25 for trimming and MiXCR for clone calling, and kept in-frame beta chains. Under each unique CDR3 protein, matching rows form one entry showing the most common genes and DNA. V and J calls and clone size were set by TCRdb, not the authors. Across this sample there are some 1,000,000 distinct CDR3 sequences, with less than 25% seen only once. In total, the top ten clones hold around 0.7% of the sample.

This sample was shared with a second study, whose subject was T cells of mothers and their children. The second study also describes: Donors were nine systemically healthy Caucasian individuals: three mothers and their six children. cDNA synthesis used all of the extracted RNA, with 1.5 ug of RNA in each 15 ul reaction. In the second PCR, sample barcodes and 2-4 random nucleotides were introduced via the M1S primer. Over 9.5 million TCR beta CDR3 reads were obtained for each mother, and about 3 million reads were obtained for each child. Thymic selection similarly shapes TCR recombination output in related and unrelated pairs, with minor effect from inherited differences. Normalized repertoire overlap in related mother-child pairs was always slightly higher than in unrelated mother-child pairs, but the difference was never significant. Persistent microchimeric T cell clones were not detected, at a sensitivity of around 99 clones per million clonotypes. To look for features that set related mother-child pairs apart from unrelated individuals, the researchers ran deep NGS to compare the TCR beta repertoires of mothers and children. Mothers averaged around 43 +/- 4 years of age and children averaged around 11 +/- 4 years. After adapter ligation was performed with NEBNext reagents, the libraries were sequenced on an Illumina HiSeq 2000 with 100+100 nt paired-end reads. To prevent cross-contamination, the mother and child libraries were prepared one month apart and sequenced in separate runs. For each donor, somewhere between about 450,000 and 2,100,000 distinct TCR beta clonotypes were identified. Naive TCR beta clonotypes were estimated from low-frequency clonotypes matched to each donor's FACS-determined naive share, without sorting.

This receptor chain uses TRBV12-3 or TRBV12-4 and TRBJ2-5; TRBD1 agrees with 11 junctional bases. The receptor was isolated from a girl aged 2-10 years in good health. Sequenced sample: blood. The DNA sequence is given as TGTGCCAGCAGTAAGGACAGGGGGCATTCGACCCAGTACTTC. It translates to CASSKDRGHSTQYF.